This is a list of T cell receptor beta chains from one sample in a study of blood T cell repertoires in COVID-19. Profiled with immunoSEQ multiplex PCR; TCRdb holds only in-frame clones, not every one. Of hundreds of thousands of clones in the sample, roughly 87% were seen once. Specimen: PBMCs or T cells enriched from blood (not recorded which). Receptors were obtained from a woman in her thirties or forties with acute COVID-19. Each CDR3 is given with its conserved first and last residue. A D gene is named only where the DNA matches it firmly. The size field is filled for only some rows; it gives once, few, many or a size class.

>NA|TRBJ2-1|TRBD1|TRBV5-1
CASSSGDRGRNEQFF
TGCGCCAGCAGCTCTGGGGACAGGGGGCGAAATGAGCAGTTCTTC
>NA|TRBJ2-7|NA|TRBV5-6
CASSFLGEDYEQYF
TGTGCCAGCAGCTTCTTAGGGGAAGACTACGAGCAGTACTTC
>NA|TRBJ2-1|NA|TRBV18
CASATGNNNEQFF
TGTGCCAGCGCAACGGGGAACAACAATGAGCAGTTCTTC
>NA|TRBJ1-6|NA|TRBV6-5
CASSYGVSPLHF
TGTGCCAGCAGTTACGGAGTTTCACCCCTCCACTTT
>NA|TRBJ2-3|NA|TRBV7-2
CASTPGWGSTDTQYF
TGTGCCAGCACCCCGGGGTGGGGTAGCACAGATACGCAGTATTTT
>once|TRBJ1-6|NA|TRBV5-1
CASSLAGGSSPLHF
TGCGCCAGCAGCTTGGCTGGGGGCAGTTCACCCCTCCACTTT
>NA|TRBJ1-6|NA|TRBV30
CAWTSQANSPLHF
TGTGCCTGGACCTCCCAGGCTAATTCACCCCTCCACTTT
>NA|TRBJ2-3|NA|TRBV21-1
CASSKSPPHLLGADTQYF
TGTGCCAGCAGCAAATCCCCCCCCCACCTTCTAGGTGCAGATACGCAGTATTTT
>NA|TRBJ2-1|NA|TRBV5-4
CASSQPGYEQFF
TGTGCCAGCAGTCAACCGGGATATGAGCAGTTCTTC
>NA|TRBJ2-6|TRBD1|TRBV18
CASSPRDRVSGANVLTF
TGTGCCAGCTCACCCCGGGACAGGGTATCTGGGGCCAACGTCCTGACTTTC
>NA|TRBJ2-2|NA|TRBV12-3/TRBV12-4
CASSLGAGGELFF
TGTGCCAGCAGTTTGGGGGCAGGCGGGGAGCTGTTTTTT
>NA|TRBJ2-2|TRBD2|TRBV5-4
CASSLAGGPRRELFF
TGTGCCAGCAGCTTGGCGGGGGGGCCGCGTAGGGAGCTGTTTTTT
>many|TRBJ2-5|NA|TRBV3-1/TRBV3-2
CASSQGPGETQYF
TGTGCCAGCAGCCAAGGTCCGGGGGAGACCCAGTACTTC
>NA|TRBJ2-7|NA|TRBV12-3/TRBV12-4
CASRKDGTYEQYF
TGTGCCAGCAGAAAGGACGGGACCTACGAGCAGTACTTC
>NA|TRBJ1-1|TRBD1|TRBV15
CATSRELKTGGAEAFF
TGTGCCACCAGCAGAGAACTCAAGACAGGGGGCGCAGAAGCTTTCTTT
>NA|TRBJ2-1|TRBD2|TRBV2
CASSEVTLAGTSYNEQFF
TGTGCCAGCAGTGAAGTAACGCTAGCGGGGACCTCCTACAATGAGCAGTTCTTC
>NA|TRBJ1-5|NA|TRBV7-9
CASSFGDRGNQPQHF
TGTGCCAGCAGCTTCGGGGATCGGGGCAATCAGCCCCAGCATTTT
>NA|TRBJ1-2|NA|TRBV6-5
CASTPTVSRGYTF
TGTGCCAGCACCCCGACAGTCTCCCGGGGCTACACCTTC
>NA|TRBJ1-4|NA|TRBV7-9
CASSLLGGEKLFF
TGTGCCAGCAGCTTATTGGGAGGTGAAAAACTGTTTTTT
>NA|TRBJ1-2|NA|TRBV12-3/TRBV12-4
CASSFFGVVGYTF
TGTGCCAGCAGTTTTTTCGGGGTGGTTGGCTACACCTTC
>NA|TRBJ1-1|TRBD1|TRBV29-1
CSVGRDSDLPEAFF
TGCAGCGTTGGGAGGGACAGCGATCTCCCAGAGGCTTTCTTT
>NA|TRBJ2-7|TRBD2|TRBV11-3
CASSPTILAGGKYEQYF
TGTGCCAGCAGCCCCACCATTCTAGCGGGGGGAAAGTACGAGCAGTACTTC
>NA|TRBJ1-4|TRBD1|TRBV30
CAWSGLSSGTGDGKLFF
TGTGCCTGGAGTGGACTTAGTTCCGGGACAGGGGATGGAAAACTGTTTTTT
>NA|TRBJ2-2|NA|TRBV9
CASSLSPTGELFF
TGTGCCAGCAGTCTATCTCCGACCGGGGAGCTGTTTTTT
>NA|TRBJ2-1|NA|TRBV3-1/TRBV3-2
CASSSHKGQKADNEQFF
TGTGCCAGCAGCTCCCATAAGGGGCAGAAAGCTGACAATGAGCAGTTCTTC
>once|TRBJ2-6|NA|TRBV19
CASRNLFTVIGANVLTF
TGTGCCAGCCGTAACTTGTTTACGGTGATAGGGGCCAACGTCCTGACTTTC
>NA|TRBJ2-1|TRBD2|TRBV2
CATSPGGTYNEQFF
TGTGCCACCTCCCCGGGGGGGACATACAATGAGCAGTTCTTC
>NA|TRBJ1-1|NA|TRBV5-1
CASSWDTYTEAFF
TGCGCCAGCAGCTGGGACACTTACACTGAAGCTTTCTTT
>NA|TRBJ2-1|TRBD2|TRBV13
CASSLGAGAYNEQFF
TGTGCCAGCAGCTTAGGAGCGGGGGCCTACAATGAGCAGTTCTTC
>NA|TRBJ2-1|TRBD2|TRBV29-1
CSGTSSGGDEQFF
TGCAGCGGAACATCTAGCGGTGGGGATGAGCAGTTCTTC
>NA|TRBJ2-5|TRBD1|TRBV5-5
CASSGQGGETQYF
TGTGCCAGCAGCGGACAGGGCGGCGAGACCCAGTACTTC
>NA|TRBJ2-1|NA|TRBV7-8
CASSLAYDSSRFF
TGTGCCAGCAGCTTAGCTTATGACAGCAGTCGGTTCTTC
>NA|TRBJ1-1|NA|TRBV19
CASSIGQSNTEAFF
TGTGCCAGTAGTATAGGACAGAGCAACACTGAAGCTTTCTTT
>NA|TRBJ1-4|TRBD1|TRBV19
CASSNPNRGQNEKLFF
TGTGCCAGTAGTAACCCGAACAGGGGGCAAAATGAAAAACTGTTTTTT
>once|TRBJ2-7|TRBD2|TRBV29-1
CSVEVLAGGREQYF
TGCAGCGTTGAAGTGCTAGCGGGGGGGAGGGAGCAGTACTTC
>NA|TRBJ2-1|TRBD1|TRBV4-2
CASSQGWGQGSHEQFF
TGTGCCAGCAGCCAAGGGTGGGGACAGGGTTCCCATGAGCAGTTCTTC
>NA|TRBJ1-2|NA|TRBV2
CASRFGTGNYGYTF
TGTGCCAGCAGATTCGGGACTGGGAACTATGGCTACACCTTC